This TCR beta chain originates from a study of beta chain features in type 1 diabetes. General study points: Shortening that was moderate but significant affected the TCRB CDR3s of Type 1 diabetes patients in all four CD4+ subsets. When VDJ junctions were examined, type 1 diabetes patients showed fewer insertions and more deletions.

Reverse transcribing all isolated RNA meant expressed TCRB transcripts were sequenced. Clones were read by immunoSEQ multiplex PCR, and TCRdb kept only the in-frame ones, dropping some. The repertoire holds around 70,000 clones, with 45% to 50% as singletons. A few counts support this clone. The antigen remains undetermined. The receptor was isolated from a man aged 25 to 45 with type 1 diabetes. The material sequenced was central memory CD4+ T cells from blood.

CDR3 residues: CASSQGQVGYNEQFF. The DNA of the CDR3 is TGCGCCAGCAGCCAAGGACAGGTCGGGTATAATGAGCAGTTCTTC. V is TRBV4-1 and J is TRBJ2-1; maybe TRBD1 (6 bases). V shed 1 base and J shed 7 bases, with 14 bases lying between them. CDR3 length equals 15 residues. Germline loops: CDR1 MGHRA, CDR2 YSYEKL.